A single TCR beta chain is shown here with its context. Repertoires were generated with immunoSEQ multiplex PCR, while TCRdb's copy carries only in-frame clones and drops some. In the table there are approximately 89,000 clones, nearly 95% of which are singletons. CDR1 SGDLS and CDR2 YYNGEE come from the germline V gene. The CDR3 has 13 amino acids. The germline V and J ends were trimmed by 0 bases and 2 bases, with 5 bases remaining between them. The data stem from a study of blood T cell repertoires in COVID-19. In the study overall: From T cells, B-cell-depleted T cells, or PBMCs came the material, which was cDNA or gDNA.

This chain connects TRBV9 to TRBJ1-1, with D hard to call. The receptor comes from a human donor with active COVID-19. The donor label of this sample is uncertain. Material for sequencing was peripheral blood. In DNA form, the CDR3 reads TGTGCCAGCAGCGTAGCTTATAACACTGAAGCTTTCTTT. Protein product: CASSVAYNTEAFF.